The 30 T cell receptor beta chains below all came from one sample that was sequenced in a study of CD8 T cells in Susac syndrome. cDNA came from approximately 0.5 to 1 ug RNA primed by random hexamers. TCRdb processed the immunoSEQ multiplex PCR reads anew with MiXCR; each CDR3 protein has one entry. Among 240,000 or so distinct CDR3 sequences, less than 96% were seen once, and the ten largest hold 0.1%. The sequenced sample was CD4+ T cells from PBMCs. Every receptor here comes from a human donor with Susac syndrome.

This clonotype was detected only a few times. The chain carries TRBV2 and TRBJ2-1; unclear D gene. V was clipped by 4 bases and J by 3 bases, with 4 bases between them. This CDR3 is 12 amino acids long. Germline V gives CDR1 SNHLY, CDR2 FYNNEI. The CDR3 coding sequence is TGTGCCAGCAGTGGTGGCTACAATGAGCAGTTCTTC. Amino acid sequence: CASSGGYNEQFF.

The chain combines TRBV11-2 with TRBJ2-2; 10 positions agree with TRBD2. This CDR3 has 17 amino acids. With V trimmed by 1 base and J by 7 bases, 9 bases remained unmatched. CDR1 is SGHAT and CDR2 is FQNNGV in the germline V gene. Here the CDR3 DNA reads TGTGCCAGCAGCTTAGGGACTAGCGGAACTTATGGCGGGGAGCTGTTTTTT. It yields the protein CASSLGTSGTYGGELFF.

J is TRBJ2-7 and V is TRBV12-3 or TRBV12-4; D is perhaps TRBD1 (6 bases). Trimming left V 6 bases short and J 7 bases short, with 22 bases between. The CDR3 totals 15 residues. The DNA of the CDR3 is TGTGCCAGCAGAGAACAGGGAAAGGGCTTCGTAGAGCAGTACTTC. This sequence encodes CASREQGKGFVEQYF.

This chain connects TRBV18 to TRBJ1-2, with D uncertain. This CDR3 spans 13 amino acids. The germline V and J ends were trimmed by 3 bases and 10 bases, with 15 bases remaining between them. The germline V gene encodes CDR1 KGHSH and CDR2 LQKENI. CDR3 coding DNA: TGTGCCAGCTCACCGGAGATGACGCCAACCTACACCTTC. Its translation is CASSPEMTPTYTF. The full variable domain, its missing parts supplied by reference TRBV18 and TRBJ1-2, is NAGVMQNPRHLVRRRGQEARLRCSPMKGHSHVYWYRQLPEEGLKFMVYLQKENIIDESGMPKERFSAEFPKEGPSILRIQQVVRGDSAAYFCASSPEMTPTYTFGSGTRLTVV.

The chain is built from TRBV20-1 and TRBJ2-3; D is perhaps TRBD2 (5 bases). The V and J ends lost 1 base and 2 bases respectively, with 13 bases between them. The CDR3 contains 15 residues. Germline-derived CDR1 and CDR2 are DFQATT and SNEGSKA (reference sequence). This CDR3 reads CSARAWRVTTDTQYF. CDR3 sequence (DNA): TGCAGTGCTAGAGCTTGGCGGGTAACCACAGATACGCAGTATTTT.

This chain links TRBV10-3 with TRBJ1-5; the D is unclear. Trimming shortened V by 8 bases and J by 1 base, and 15 bases separated the two germline ends. CDR3 length: 15 amino acids. CDR1 is ENHRY, CDR2 SYGVKD, per germline. CDR3 sequence: CAISEDISSNQPQHF. The CDR3 coding sequence is TGTGCCATCTCGGAAGACATTTCAAGCAATCAGCCCCAGCATTTT.

The chain employs TRBV29-1 and TRBJ2-5; 8 bases fit TRBD1. This CDR3 comprises 14 residues. Germline CDR1 reads SQVTM; CDR2 reads ANQGSEA. V was pared by 8 bases and J by 4 bases, with 12 bases of the junction left unmatched. In nucleotides, the CDR3 is TGCAGCCTGACGGACAGGGTGGCAGGAGAGACCCAGTACTTC. Protein product: CSLTDRVAGETQYF. The full variable domain, rest sourced from reference TRBV29-1 and TRBJ2-5, is SAVISQKPSRDICQRGTSLTIQCQVDSQVTMMFWYRQQPGQSLTLIATANQGSEATYESGFVIDKFPISRPNLTFSTLTVSNMSPEDSSIYLCSLTDRVAGETQYFGPGTRLLVL.

J is TRBJ2-5 and V is TRBV30; 8 bases map to TRBD2. The CDR3 sequence is 16 residues long. Trimming at V came to 0 bases and at J to 1 base, leaving 7 bases not matched to a gene. The V gene's germline CDR1 is GTSNPN and CDR2 SVGIG (reference sequence). In nucleotides, the CDR3 is TGTGCCTGGAGTGTCCAGCTAGCGGGTTCCCAAGAGACCCAGTACTTC. Protein product: CAWSVQLAGSQETQYF.

The chain uses TRBV29-1 and TRBJ1-2; weak D call: TRBD1 (6 bases). V was cut by 7 bases and J by 6 bases, with 24 bases left in between. Germline V gene sequence: CDR1 SQVTM, CDR2 ANQGSEA. The CDR3 extends over 15 amino acids. The CDR3 loop reads CSAGGARRGADGYTF. CDR3 bases: TGCAGCGCCGGGGGGGCCAGACGGGGGGCAGATGGCTACACCTTC.

The chain is built from TRBV11-3 and TRBJ2-7, with 11 bases identical to TRBD1. The CDR3 runs to 15 residues. Trimming at V came to 5 bases and at J to 7 bases, leaving 10 bases not matched to a gene. Per germline, CDR1 SGHNT and CDR2 YENEEA. CDR3 bases: TGTGCCAGCAGCCCTCGGACAGGGGGCAATACGGAGCAGTACTTC. Encoded protein: CASSPRTGGNTEQYF.

This chain joins TRBV4-2 and TRBJ2-5; 12 nucleotides line up with TRBD2. The germline CDR1 and CDR2 sequences are LGHNA and YNFKEQ. The CDR3 loop spans 18 amino acids. The ends lost 0 bases at V and 6 bases at J; junction bases unmatched: 11. The CDR3 region has the DNA TGTGCCAGCAGCCAAGATTCTGCGACTAGCGGGAGAATCAAGACCCAGTACTTC. Protein product: CASSQDSATSGRIKTQYF.

This clonotype came up once. The V call is TRBV20-1, the J call TRBJ1-5, with D tentatively TRBD1 (5 bases). The germline V gene encodes CDR1 DFQATT and CDR2 SNEGSKA (reference sequence). The germline V and J ends were trimmed by 6 bases and 6 bases, with 15 bases remaining between them. This CDR3 spans 13 amino acids. The CDR3 protein is CSAHQSGVQPQHF. The CDR3 DNA reads TGCAGTGCGCATCAATCGGGGGTTCAGCCCCAGCATTTT.

V usage is TRBV29-1 and J usage is TRBJ1-1; D is perhaps TRBD1 (5 bases). The CDR3 runs to 12 residues. Per germline, CDR1 SQVTM and CDR2 ANQGSEA. V was cut by 7 bases and J by 1 base, with 10 bases left in between. CDR3 coding DNA: TGCAGCGGGTCCAGGGAGAACACTGAAGCTTTCTTT. Translating gives CSGSRENTEAFF.

The chain carries TRBV30 and TRBJ2-7; the D is unclear. The germline gives CDR1 GTSNPN, CDR2 SVGIG (reference sequence). The CDR3 totals 13 residues. The ends were cut back, 2 bases at V and 7 bases at J, with 15 bases in the middle. The CDR3 sequence is CAWSLGPPGEQYF. CDR3 bases: TGTGCCTGGAGTCTAGGGCCCCCTGGGGAGCAGTACTTC.

The chain recombines TRBV30 with TRBJ1-5, with D perhaps matching TRBD1 (5 bases). The CDR3 has 14 amino acids. The V and J ends lost 2 bases and 7 bases respectively, with 15 bases between them. The V gene's germline CDR1 is GTSNPN and CDR2 SVGIG (reference sequence). CDR3 coding DNA: TGTGCCTGGAGTTTGGGGGGAGGGGACCAGCCCCAGCATTTT. Encoded protein: CAWSLGGGDQPQHF.

V gene TRBV7-9 combines with J gene TRBJ2-1; 7 bases are a match to TRBD2. Germline V gene data show CDR1 as SEHNR and CDR2 as FQNEAQ (reference sequence). The V gene end was trimmed by 5 bases and the J gene end by 4 bases; junction bases not matched to a gene: 8. The CDR3 extends over 15 amino acids. The CDR3 is CASSQSSGAYNEQFF. The CDR3 DNA sequence: TGTGCCAGCAGCCAGTCTAGCGGAGCATACAATGAGCAGTTCTTC.

The rearrangement joins TRBV20-1 to TRBJ2-7; D call uncertain. CDR1 and CDR2 from the germline V gene are DFQATT and SNEGSKA (reference sequence). V lost 6 bases to trimming and J lost 3 bases, with 12 bases between them. The CDR3 has 12 residues. CDR3 sequence (DNA): TGCAGTGCGAGCCTGACGGACTACGAGCAGTACTTC. Its protein is CSASLTDYEQYF.

This clonotype was found once. This rearrangement joins TRBV5-1 to TRBJ2-5, with TRBD2 as a possible D gene (5 bases). The CDR3 runs to 11 residues. The germline V and J ends were trimmed by 5 bases and 3 bases, with 5 bases remaining between them. Germline lookup yields CDR1 SGHRS and CDR2 YFSETQ. The CDR3 here is CASRGEETQYF. DNA for the CDR3: TGCGCCAGCAGGGGAGAAGAGACCCAGTACTTC.

The rearrangement joins TRBV6-6 to TRBJ2-2, with 9 bases fitting TRBD2. Germline trimming cut 6 bases from V and 0 bases from J; bases unmatched to any gene: 5. The CDR3 extends over 16 amino acids. CDR1 MNHNY and CDR2 SVGAGI come from the germline V gene (reference sequence). Here the CDR3 reads CASSYASGANTGELFF. In DNA, the CDR3 is TGTGCCAGCAGCTACGCTAGCGGGGCGAACACCGGGGAGCTGTTTTTT.

This chain joins TRBV28 and TRBJ2-3; D is uncertain. CDR3 length equals 16 residues. V shed 6 bases and J shed 6 bases, with 22 bases lying between them. Germline-derived CDR1 and CDR2 are MDHEN and SYDVKM. The CDR3 DNA reads TGTGCCAGCAGGAGAAGGCTTCCGGACGGCGCGGATACGCAGTATTTT. Its translation is CASRRRLPDGADTQYF.

The chain employs TRBV20-1 and TRBJ2-7; 7 bases fit TRBD1. The CDR3 contains 11 residues. V was clipped by 6 bases and J by 5 bases; unmatched bases: 4. Per germline, CDR1 DFQATT and CDR2 SNEGSKA (reference sequence). The CDR3 is CSASRGNEQYF. CDR3 in DNA: TGCAGTGCCAGCAGGGGGAACGAGCAGTACTTC.

Here the CDR3 reads CASSTRGRQETQYF. In DNA, the CDR3 is TGTGCCAGCAGCACCCGGGGGCGCCAAGAGACCCAGTACTTC. J is TRBJ2-5 and V is TRBV7-8; perhaps D is TRBD1 or TRBD2 (6 bases each). Germline CDR1 is SGHVS and CDR2 is FQNEAQ. The CDR3 extends over 14 amino acids. V lost 5 bases, J lost 1 base, and 11 bases lay in between.

The J gene is TRBJ1-1, the V gene TRBV20-1; D ambiguous. Germline CDR1 is DFQATT and CDR2 is SNEGSKA (reference sequence). The CDR3 loop spans 12 amino acids. CDR3 in DNA: TGCAGCATCGGAGTTTCCGACACTGAAGCTTTCTTT. This sequence encodes CSIGVSDTEAFF.

The chain uses TRBV11-1 and TRBJ2-3; 11 bases align to TRBD2. The CDR3 is 17 residues long. The germline CDR1 and CDR2 sequences are SGHAT and FQDESV (reference sequence). The trim removed 1 base at V and 2 bases at J, leaving 5 bases unmatched. This CDR3 is CASSLEPGLADTDTQYF. The CDR3 nucleotides are TGTGCCAGCAGCTTAGAGCCGGGACTAGCGGACACAGATACGCAGTATTTT. Supplemented by reference TRBV11-1 and TRBJ2-3, the full variable domain reads EAEVAQSPRYKITEKSQAVAFWCDPISGHATLYWYRQILGQGPELLVQFQDESVVDDSQLPKDRFSAERLKGVDSTLKIQPAELGDSAMYLCASSLEPGLADTDTQYFGPGTRLTVL.

This CDR3 is CASSSTRDREPNYGYTF. The CDR3 bases are TGTGCCAGCAGCTCGACGAGGGACAGAGAACCTAACTATGGCTACACCTTC. The chain employs TRBV9 and TRBJ1-2, with TRBD1 matching 7 bases. V was pared by 4 bases and J by 0 bases, with 12 bases of the junction left unmatched. The CDR3 length is 17 residues. Germline V gene lookup returns CDR1 SGDLS and CDR2 YYNGEE.

This chain connects TRBV7-2 to TRBJ1-3; TRBD1 aligns across 11 bases. The junction had 5 bases not matched to a gene; V was cut back by 2 bases and J by 8 bases. Germline values: CDR1 SGHTA, CDR2 FQGNSA. CDR3 size: 15 residues. The CDR3 coding sequence is TGTGCCAGCAGCTTATTTGGACAGGGGGCTGACACCATATATTTT. Translated: CASSLFGQGADTIYF.

The rearrangement uses TRBV20-1 and TRBJ1-2; TRBD1 matches at 10 bases. Losses at the gene ends were 5 bases for V and 4 bases for J; bases not matched to a gene: 4. Germline V CDR1 and CDR2: DFQATT, SNEGSKA (reference sequence). The CDR3 extends over 13 amino acids. In DNA, the CDR3 is TGCAGTGCTCAAGGACAGGGGGTCTATGGCTACACCTTC. Encoded protein: CSAQGQGVYGYTF.

This rearrangement joins TRBV12-3 or TRBV12-4 to TRBJ2-3; 8 bases map to TRBD2. Trimming removed 5 bases from V and 2 bases from J; junction bases left unmatched: 9. The CDR3 length is 16 residues. This CDR3 reads CASSELAVATTDTQYF. In DNA form, the CDR3 reads TGTGCCAGCAGTGAACTAGCGGTTGCAACCACAGATACGCAGTATTTT.

The chain carries TRBV15 and TRBJ2-7; 12 bases agree with TRBD2. The length of the CDR3 is 16 residues. Germline V lookup: CDR1 LNHNV, CDR2 YYDKDF (reference sequence). V gave up 2 bases and J gave up 2 bases; unmatched junction bases: 4. The CDR3 bases are TGTGCCACCAGCAGAAAACTAGCGGGAGGCCCCTACGAGCAGTACTTC. Protein sequence: CATSRKLAGGPYEQYF.

This clonotype has only a few counts. V gene TRBV18 combines with J gene TRBJ2-1; 10 bases align to TRBD1. Germline CDR1 is KGHSH and CDR2 is LQKENI. Germline trimming cut 6 bases from V and 3 bases from J; bases unmatched to any gene: 5. There are 15 residues in the CDR3. Here the CDR3 DNA reads TGTGCCAGCTCCCTGGGACAGGGGTTCTACAATGAGCAGTTCTTC. This sequence encodes CASSLGQGFYNEQFF.